The TCR beta chain described here comes from a study of blood T cell repertoires in COVID-19. Overall study context: COVID-19 samples from acute and convalescent phases originated in the United States, Italy and Spain. T cells, B-cell-depleted T cells, or PBMCs provided the cDNA or gDNA that served as material.

In the study's own analysis: Estimates of nucleated cell counts were drawn from the amplification of reference gene primers. Data came from immunoSEQ multiplex PCR; TCRdb stores just in-frame clones and leaves some out. V and J calls and clone size are copied from that table; D and trimming were computed from the DNA. The sample includes over 200,000 clones, around nine tenths of them seen just once. There are 16 residues in the CDR3. The germline V gene encodes CDR1 ENHRY and CDR2 SYGVKD. The V gene lost 7 bases and the J gene lost 2 bases, with 20 bases spanning the gap. The receptor was isolated from a woman between 40 and 50 years old who had recovered from COVID-19. The chain is built from TRBV10-3 and TRBJ1-1, with D maybe TRBD1 (6 bases). Sequenced: peripheral blood. CDR3 region: CAITPGQNKPNTEAFF. The CDR3 DNA is TGTGCCATCACCCCCGGACAGAATAAACCCAACACTGAAGCTTTCTTT.